These 9 T cell receptor beta chains were sequenced from one sample in a study of T-cell memory formation after mild COVID-19. TCRdb itself ran the 5' RACE reads through MiXCR, one entry per CDR3 protein. The sample gives under 700,000 distinct CDR3 sequences, about 20% of which show up once; 12% is in the top ten. Input material: PBMCs or a T cell subset sorted from them (not recorded which). The receptors here all came from an adult woman who had mild COVID-19 (a few samples of this study predate the infection). Cell type and time point are not known.

V is TRBV25-1 and J is TRBJ2-6; D possibly matches TRBD1 or TRBD2 (5 bases each). Germline V CDR1 and CDR2: MGHDK, SYGVNS. The CDR3 runs to 16 residues. The V gene lost 1 base and the J gene lost 0 bases, with 7 bases spanning the gap. The DNA of the CDR3 is TGTGCCAGCAGTGAATCGAGGGGCTCTGGGGCCAACGTCCTGACTTTC. Its translation is CASSESRGSGANVLTF.

This clonotype appeared a few times. V usage is TRBV30 and J usage is TRBJ2-4, with unresolved D. V gave up 0 bases and J gave up 0 bases, with 9 bases separating them. This CDR3 has 15 residues. Germline V gene data show CDR1 as GTSNPN and CDR2 as SVGIG (reference sequence). The CDR3 spells CAWSVLTGAKNIQYF. CDR3 nucleotide sequence: TGTGCCTGGAGTGTATTAACGGGAGCCAAAAACATTCAGTACTTC.

This clonotype was observed a handful of times. The rearrangement uses TRBV5-1 and TRBJ2-7; tentatively, D is TRBD1 (5 bases). The CDR3 sequence is 14 residues long. Germline V lookup: CDR1 SGHRS, CDR2 YFSETQ. V was trimmed by 5 bases and J by 4 bases, leaving 16 bases between them. The CDR3 loop reads CASSPKGDGYEQYF. CDR3 in DNA: TGCGCCAGCAGTCCTAAAGGGGATGGGTACGAGCAGTACTTC.

The chain recombines TRBV6-2 or TRBV6-3 with TRBJ1-5; 8 bases agree with TRBD1. The length of the CDR3 is 16 residues. V was clipped by 5 bases and J by 0 bases; unmatched bases: 6. Germline CDR1 MNHEY, CDR2 SVGEGT. The DNA of the CDR3 is TGTGCCAGCAGTCACAACAGGGGGAGTAGCAATCAGCCCCAGCATTTT. This gives the protein CASSHNRGSSNQPQHF.

This clonotype showed up just a few times. This rearrangement joins TRBV5-1 to TRBJ2-7, with a tentative D call TRBD2 (5 bases). The CDR3 is 13 residues long. The germline V gene encodes CDR1 SGHRS and CDR2 YFSETQ. V was cut by 7 bases and J by 2 bases, with 13 bases left in between. CDR3: CASPTSGAYEQYF. In DNA form, the CDR3 reads TGCGCCAGCCCAACCTCCGGGGCCTACGAGCAGTACTTC.

This clonotype was observed a handful of times. The chain has TRBV12-3 or TRBV12-4 and TRBJ2-3; 9 nucleotides align to TRBD2. The CDR3 length is 17 residues. With V trimmed by 3 bases and J by 2 bases, 9 bases remained unmatched. The CDR3 spells CASSLPLAGPPTDTQYF. The DNA for the CDR3 is TGTGCCAGCAGTTTGCCCCTAGCGGGGCCCCCCACAGATACGCAGTATTTT.

The chain employs TRBV20-1 and TRBJ2-7; D remains ambiguous. Between the trimmed V and J ends, which lost 4 bases and 3 bases, there was a span of 19 bases. CDR1 DFQATT and CDR2 SNEGSKA come from the germline V gene (reference sequence). The CDR3 is 15 residues long. Here the CDR3 DNA reads TGCAGTGCTATGGCCCCCGGCGGCCTGATCTACGAGCAGTACTTC. Translated, it gives CSAMAPGGLIYEQYF.

The chain links TRBV7-9 to TRBJ2-7, with 9 bases matching TRBD2. Trimming cost V 4 bases and J 2 bases; bases outside gene matches: 6. CDR1 and CDR2 from the germline V gene are SEHNR and FQNEAQ (reference sequence). The CDR3 is 15 residues long. The CDR3 coding sequence is TGTGCCAGCAGCTCGGGACTAGCTGTGGCCTACGAGCAGTACTTC. This codes for CASSSGLAVAYEQYF. Full variable domain (remainder filled in from reference TRBV7-9 and TRBJ2-7): DTGVSQNPRHKITKRGQNVTFRCDPISEHNRLYWYRQTLGQGPEFLTYFQNEAQLEKSRLLSDRFSAERPKGSFSTLEIQRTEQGDSAMYLCASSSGLAVAYEQYFGPGTRLTVT.

This clonotype has only a few counts. The gene calls are TRBV24-1 and TRBJ2-2; TRBD2 aligns across 7 bases. The CDR3 is 14 residues long. The germline CDR1 and CDR2 sequences are KGHDR and SFDVKD. V trimming: 9 bases; J trimming: 3 bases; junction bases outside the gene matches: 6. Written as DNA, the CDR3 is TGTGCCACCGGCGGGGGTCTCCACACCGGGGAGCTGTTTTTT. It yields the protein CATGGGLHTGELFF.